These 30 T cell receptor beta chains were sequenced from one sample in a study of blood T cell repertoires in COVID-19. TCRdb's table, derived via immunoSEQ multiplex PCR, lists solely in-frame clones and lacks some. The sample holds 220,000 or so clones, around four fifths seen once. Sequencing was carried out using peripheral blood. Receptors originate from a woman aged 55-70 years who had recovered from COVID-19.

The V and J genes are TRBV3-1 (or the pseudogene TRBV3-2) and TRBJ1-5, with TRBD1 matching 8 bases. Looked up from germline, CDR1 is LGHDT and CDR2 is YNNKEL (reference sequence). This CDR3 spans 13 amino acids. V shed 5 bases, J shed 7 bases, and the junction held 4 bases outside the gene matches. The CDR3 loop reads CASSAQGAQPQHF. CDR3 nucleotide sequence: TGTGCCAGCAGCGCCCAGGGGGCACAGCCCCAGCATTTT.

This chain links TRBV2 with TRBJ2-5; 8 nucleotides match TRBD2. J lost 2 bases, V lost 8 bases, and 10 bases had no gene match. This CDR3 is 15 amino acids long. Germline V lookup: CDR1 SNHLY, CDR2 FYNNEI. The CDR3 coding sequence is TGTGCCAGCTCGGGCCGGGGACTAGGACAAGAGACCCAGTACTTC. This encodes CASSGRGLGQETQYF.

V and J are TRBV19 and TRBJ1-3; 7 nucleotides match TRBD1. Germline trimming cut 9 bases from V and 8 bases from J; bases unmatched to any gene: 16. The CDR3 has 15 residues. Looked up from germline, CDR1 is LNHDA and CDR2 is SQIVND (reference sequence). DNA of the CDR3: TGTGCCAGCAGAGGACAGGTTTGGGGACGAGACACCATATATTTT. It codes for CASRGQVWGRDTIYF. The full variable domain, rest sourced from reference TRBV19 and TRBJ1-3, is DGGITQSPKYLFRKEGQNVTLSCEQNLNHDAMYWYRQDPGQGLRLIYYSQIVNDFQKGDIAEGYSVSREKKESFPLTVTSAQKNPTAFYLCASRGQVWGRDTIYFGEGSWLTVV.

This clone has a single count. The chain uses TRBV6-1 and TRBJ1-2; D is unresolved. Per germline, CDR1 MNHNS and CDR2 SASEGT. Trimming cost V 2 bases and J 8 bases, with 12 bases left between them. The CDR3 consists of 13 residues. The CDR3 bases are TGTGCCAGCAGTGAAAGAAGGGCGGGCGGCTACACCTTC. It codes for CASSERRAGGYTF.

The CDR3 loop reads CASAYLYSGVNNEQFF. The CDR3 DNA reads TGCGCCAGCGCGTACCTTTATAGCGGGGTTAACAATGAGCAGTTCTTC. V and J are TRBV10-2 and TRBJ2-1, with 8 nucleotides matching TRBD2. This CDR3 comprises 16 residues. The ends lost 8 bases at V and 5 bases at J; junction bases unmatched: 14. CDR1 and CDR2 from the germline V gene are WSHSY and SAAADI.

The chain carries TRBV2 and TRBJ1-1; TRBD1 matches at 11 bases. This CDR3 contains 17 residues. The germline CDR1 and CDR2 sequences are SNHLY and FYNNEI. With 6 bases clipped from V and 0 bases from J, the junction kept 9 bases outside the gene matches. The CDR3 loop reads CASSVDRGLKMNTEAFF. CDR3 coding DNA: TGTGCCAGCAGCGTGGACAGGGGGCTCAAGATGAACACTGAAGCTTTCTTT.

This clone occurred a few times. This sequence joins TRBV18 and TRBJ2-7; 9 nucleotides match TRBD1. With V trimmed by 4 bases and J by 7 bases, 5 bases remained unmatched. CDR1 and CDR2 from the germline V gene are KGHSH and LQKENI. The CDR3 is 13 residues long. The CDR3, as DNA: TGTGCCAGCTCACGGGACAGGGTCGGGGAGCAGTACTTC. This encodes CASSRDRVGEQYF.

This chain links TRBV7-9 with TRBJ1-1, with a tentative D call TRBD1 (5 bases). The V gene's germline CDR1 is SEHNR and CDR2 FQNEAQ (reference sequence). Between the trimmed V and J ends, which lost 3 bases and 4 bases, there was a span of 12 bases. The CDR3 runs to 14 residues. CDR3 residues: CASSFQGSSTEAFF. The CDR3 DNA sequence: TGTGCCAGCAGCTTTCAGGGATCTAGCACTGAAGCTTTCTTT.

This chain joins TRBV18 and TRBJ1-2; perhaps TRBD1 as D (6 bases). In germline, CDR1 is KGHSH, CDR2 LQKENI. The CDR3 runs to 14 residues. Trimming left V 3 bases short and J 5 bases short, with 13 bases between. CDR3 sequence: CASSPLQGKYGYTF. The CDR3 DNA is TGTGCCAGCTCACCCCTTCAGGGGAAGTATGGCTACACCTTC.

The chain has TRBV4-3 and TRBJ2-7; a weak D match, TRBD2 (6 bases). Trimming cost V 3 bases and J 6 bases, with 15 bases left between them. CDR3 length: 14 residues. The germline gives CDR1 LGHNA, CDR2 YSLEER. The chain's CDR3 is CASSQGDSRTEQYF. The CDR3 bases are TGCGCCAGCAGCCAGGGGGACTCCCGGACCGAGCAGTACTTC.

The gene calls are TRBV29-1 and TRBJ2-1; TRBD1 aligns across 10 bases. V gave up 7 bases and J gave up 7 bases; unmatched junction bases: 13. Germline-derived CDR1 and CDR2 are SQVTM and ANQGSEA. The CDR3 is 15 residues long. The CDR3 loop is CSDASAGTGVNEQFF. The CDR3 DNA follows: TGCAGCGACGCCTCGGCCGGGACAGGGGTTAATGAGCAGTTCTTC.

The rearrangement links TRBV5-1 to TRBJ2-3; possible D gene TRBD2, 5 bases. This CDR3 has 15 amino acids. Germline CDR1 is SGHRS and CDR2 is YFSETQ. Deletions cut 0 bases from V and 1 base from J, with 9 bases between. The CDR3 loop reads CASSLGVRGTDTQYF. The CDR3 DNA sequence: TGCGCCAGCAGCTTGGGGGTGAGGGGCACAGATACGCAGTATTTT.

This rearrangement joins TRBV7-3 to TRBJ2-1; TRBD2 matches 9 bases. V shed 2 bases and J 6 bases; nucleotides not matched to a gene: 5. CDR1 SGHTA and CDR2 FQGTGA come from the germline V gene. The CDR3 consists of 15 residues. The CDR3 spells CASSLWAGGPNEQFF. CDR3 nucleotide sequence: TGTGCCAGCAGCTTATGGGCGGGGGGGCCCAATGAGCAGTTCTTC.

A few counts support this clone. The CDR3 coding sequence is TGTGCCAGCAGCTCTAGCGGGTACACCGGGGAGCTGTTTTTT. Translation: CASSSSGYTGELFF. The rearrangement links TRBV11-3 to TRBJ2-2; 8 bases agree with TRBD2. Germline V gene sequence: CDR1 SGHNT, CDR2 YENEEA. V shed 4 bases and J 3 bases; nucleotides not matched to a gene: 1. This CDR3 comprises 14 residues.

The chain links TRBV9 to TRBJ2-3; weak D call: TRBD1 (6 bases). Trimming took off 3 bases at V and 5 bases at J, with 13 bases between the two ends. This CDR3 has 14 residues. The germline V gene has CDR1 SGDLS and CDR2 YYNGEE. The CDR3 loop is CASSASGAGDTQYF. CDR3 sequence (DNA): TGTGCCAGCAGCGCCTCAGGGGCGGGAGATACGCAGTATTTT.

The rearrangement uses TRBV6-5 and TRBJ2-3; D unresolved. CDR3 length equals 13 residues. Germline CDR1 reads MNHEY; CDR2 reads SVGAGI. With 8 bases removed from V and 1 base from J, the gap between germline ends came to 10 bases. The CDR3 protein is CASAAPGTDTQYF. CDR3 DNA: TGTGCCAGCGCTGCGCCGGGCACAGATACGCAGTATTTT.

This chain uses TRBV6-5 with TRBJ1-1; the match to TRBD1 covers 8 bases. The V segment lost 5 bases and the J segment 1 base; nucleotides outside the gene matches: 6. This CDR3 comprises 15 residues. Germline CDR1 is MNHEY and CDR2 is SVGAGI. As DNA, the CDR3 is TGTGCCAGCAGTAAGCGACAGGGGTGGAACACTGAAGCTTTCTTT. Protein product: CASSKRQGWNTEAFF.

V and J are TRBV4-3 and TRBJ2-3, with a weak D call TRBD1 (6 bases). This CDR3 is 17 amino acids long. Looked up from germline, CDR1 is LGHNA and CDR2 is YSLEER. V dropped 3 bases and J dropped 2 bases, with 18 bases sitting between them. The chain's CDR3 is CASSQAPRVGATDTQYF. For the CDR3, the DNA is TGCGCCAGCAGCCAGGCCCCTCGAGTGGGGGCCACAGATACGCAGTATTTT.

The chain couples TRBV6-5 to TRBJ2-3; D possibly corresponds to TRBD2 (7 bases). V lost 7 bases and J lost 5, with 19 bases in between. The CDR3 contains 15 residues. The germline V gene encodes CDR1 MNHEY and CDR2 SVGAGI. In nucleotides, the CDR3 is TGTGCCAGCACCTTACGTCGGGGGGCTGGAGATACGCAGTATTTT. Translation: CASTLRRGAGDTQYF.

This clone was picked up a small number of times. The CDR3 loop reads CASSEGTGGYEQYF. The CDR3 region has the DNA TGTGCCAGCAGTGAGGGGACAGGGGGCTACGAGCAGTACTTC. V and J are TRBV6-1 and TRBJ2-7; 11 bases match TRBD1. Unmatched junction bases numbered 1, after V lost 3 bases and J lost 3 bases. The CDR3 loop spans 14 amino acids. From germline, CDR1 is MNHNS and CDR2 SASEGT.

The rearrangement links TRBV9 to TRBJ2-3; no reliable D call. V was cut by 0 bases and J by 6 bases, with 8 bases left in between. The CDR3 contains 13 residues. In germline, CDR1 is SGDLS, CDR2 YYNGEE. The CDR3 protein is CASSVEREDTQYF. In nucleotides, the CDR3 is TGTGCCAGCAGCGTAGAAAGAGAGGATACGCAGTATTTT.

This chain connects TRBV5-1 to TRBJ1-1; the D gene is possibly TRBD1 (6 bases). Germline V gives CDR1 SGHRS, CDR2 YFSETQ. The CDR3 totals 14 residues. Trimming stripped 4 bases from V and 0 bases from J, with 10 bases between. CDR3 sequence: CASSPGTLNTEAFF. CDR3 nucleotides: TGCGCCAGCAGCCCCGGGACACTGAACACTGAAGCTTTCTTT. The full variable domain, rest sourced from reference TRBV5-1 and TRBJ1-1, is KAGVTQTPRYLIKTRGQQVTLSCSPISGHRSVSWYQQTPGQGLQFLFEYFSETQRNKGNFPGRFSGRQFSNSRSEMNVSTLELGDSALYLCASSPGTLNTEAFFGQGTRLTVV.

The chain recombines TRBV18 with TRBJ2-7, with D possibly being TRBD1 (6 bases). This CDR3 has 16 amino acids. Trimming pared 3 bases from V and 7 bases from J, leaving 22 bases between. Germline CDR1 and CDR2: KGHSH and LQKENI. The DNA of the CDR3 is TGTGCCAGCTCACCTCCGGGCCCGGCAGGGGTCGATGAGCAGTACTTC. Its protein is CASSPPGPAGVDEQYF.

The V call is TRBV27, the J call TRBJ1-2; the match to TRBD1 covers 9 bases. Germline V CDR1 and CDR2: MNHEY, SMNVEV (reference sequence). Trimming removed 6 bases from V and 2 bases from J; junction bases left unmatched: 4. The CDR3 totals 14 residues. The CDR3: CASRPGQGNYGYTF. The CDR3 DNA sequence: TGTGCCAGCAGACCCGGACAGGGGAACTATGGCTACACCTTC.

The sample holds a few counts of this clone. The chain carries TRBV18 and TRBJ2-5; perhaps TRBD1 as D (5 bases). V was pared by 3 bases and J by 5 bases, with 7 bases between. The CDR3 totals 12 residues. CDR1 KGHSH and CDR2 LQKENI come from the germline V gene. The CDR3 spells CASSPGQETQYF. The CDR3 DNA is TGTGCCAGCTCACCGGGGCAGGAGACCCAGTACTTC.

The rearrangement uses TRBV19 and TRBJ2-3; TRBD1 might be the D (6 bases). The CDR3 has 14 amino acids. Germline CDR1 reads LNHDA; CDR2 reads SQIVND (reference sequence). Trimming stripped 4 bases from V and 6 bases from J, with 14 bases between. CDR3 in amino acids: CASSKRQVQDTQYF. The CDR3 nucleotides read TGTGCCAGTAGTAAGCGACAGGTGCAGGATACGCAGTATTTT.

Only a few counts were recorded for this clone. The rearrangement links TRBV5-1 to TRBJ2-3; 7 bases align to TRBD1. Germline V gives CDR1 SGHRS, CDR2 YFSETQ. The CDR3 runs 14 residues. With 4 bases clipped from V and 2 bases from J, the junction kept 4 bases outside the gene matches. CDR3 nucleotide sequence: TGCGCCAGCAGCCGACAGGGTTACACAGATACGCAGTATTTT. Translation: CASSRQGYTDTQYF.

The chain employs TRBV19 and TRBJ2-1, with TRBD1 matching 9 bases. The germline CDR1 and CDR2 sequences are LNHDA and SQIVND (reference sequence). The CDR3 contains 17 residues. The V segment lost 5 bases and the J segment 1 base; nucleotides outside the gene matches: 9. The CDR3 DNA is TGTGCCAGTAGTCCCCGGACAGGGGTGGGGTCCTACAATGAGCAGTTCTTC. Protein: CASSPRTGVGSYNEQFF.

The CDR3 spells CASTPRRRRGDTEAFF. CDR3 nucleotides: TGTGCCAGCACACCTCGTAGGAGGCGTGGCGACACTGAAGCTTTCTTT. This chain joins TRBV6-6 and TRBJ1-1, with D unresolved. V lost 7 bases and J lost 3, with 21 bases in between. Per germline, CDR1 MNHNY and CDR2 SVGAGI (reference sequence). CDR3 length: 16 residues.

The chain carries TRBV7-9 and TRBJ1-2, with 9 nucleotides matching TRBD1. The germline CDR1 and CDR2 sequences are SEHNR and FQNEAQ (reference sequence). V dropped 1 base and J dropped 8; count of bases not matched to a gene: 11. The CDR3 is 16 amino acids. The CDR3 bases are TGTGCCAGCAGCTTAGTAGTGACCGGGACAGGGAAGGGCTACACCTTC. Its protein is CASSLVVTGTGKGYTF.